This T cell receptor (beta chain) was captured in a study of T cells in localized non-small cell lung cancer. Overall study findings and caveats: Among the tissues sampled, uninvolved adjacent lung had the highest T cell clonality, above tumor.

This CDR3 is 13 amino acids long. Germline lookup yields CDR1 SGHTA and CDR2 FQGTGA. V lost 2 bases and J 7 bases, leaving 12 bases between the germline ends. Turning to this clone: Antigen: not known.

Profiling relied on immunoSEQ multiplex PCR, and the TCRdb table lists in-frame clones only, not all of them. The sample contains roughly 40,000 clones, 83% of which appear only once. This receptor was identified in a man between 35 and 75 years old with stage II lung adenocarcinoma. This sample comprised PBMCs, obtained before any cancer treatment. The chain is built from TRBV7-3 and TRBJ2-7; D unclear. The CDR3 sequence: CASSLLGLGEQYF. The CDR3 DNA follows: TGTGCCAGCAGCTTATTAGGGTTGGGGGAGCAGTACTTC.